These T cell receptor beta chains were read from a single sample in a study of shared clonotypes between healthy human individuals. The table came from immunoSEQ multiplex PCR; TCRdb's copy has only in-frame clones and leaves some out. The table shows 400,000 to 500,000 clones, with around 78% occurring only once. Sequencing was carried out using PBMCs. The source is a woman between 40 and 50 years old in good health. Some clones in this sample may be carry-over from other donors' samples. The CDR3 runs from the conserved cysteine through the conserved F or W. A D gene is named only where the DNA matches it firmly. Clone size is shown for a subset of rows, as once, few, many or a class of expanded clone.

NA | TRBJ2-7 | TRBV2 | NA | TGTGCCACCCTCCGGGACCTGGGACCCTACGAGCAGTACTTC | CATLRDLGPYEQYF
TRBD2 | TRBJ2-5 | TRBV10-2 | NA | TGCGCCAGCACTACTAGCGGGAGAGGGCAAGAGACCCAGTACTTC | CASTTSGRGQETQYF
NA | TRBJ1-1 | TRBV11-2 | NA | TGTGCCAGCAGCTTGAATCCAGTTCCCGGAGGGAACACTGAAGCTTTCTTT | CASSLNPVPGGNTEAFF
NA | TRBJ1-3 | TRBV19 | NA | TGTGCCAGTAGTACCCACGGGGCTGGAAACACCATATATTTT | CASSTHGAGNTIYF
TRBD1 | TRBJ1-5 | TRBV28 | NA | TGTGCCAGCAGCTCGGGACAGGGGGTAAATCAGCCCCAGCATTTT | CASSSGQGVNQPQHF
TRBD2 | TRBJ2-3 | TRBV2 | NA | TGTGCCAGCAGTGCAGGACTAGTTAGGGGCACAGATACGCAGTATTTT | CASSAGLVRGTDTQYF
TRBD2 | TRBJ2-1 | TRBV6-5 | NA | TGTGCCAGCAGAACCGAGCGGGAGGGCCTCAATGAGCAGTTCTTC | CASRTEREGLNEQFF
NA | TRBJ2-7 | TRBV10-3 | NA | TGTGCCATCAGTGACCCGGGGGTGACAGGACCCTACGAGCAGTACTTC | CAISDPGVTGPYEQYF
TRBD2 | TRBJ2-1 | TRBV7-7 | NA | TGTGCTAGCAGCCCAGGACTAGCACGGGTCAATGAGCAGTTCTTC | CASSPGLARVNEQFF
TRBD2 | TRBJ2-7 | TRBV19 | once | TGTGCCAGTAGCCGTAGGACTAGCGGATCCTACGAGCAGTACTTC | CASSRRTSGSYEQYF
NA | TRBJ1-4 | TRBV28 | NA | TGTGCCAGCAACACCGGGACACCTAATGAAAAACTGTTTTTT | CASNTGTPNEKLFF
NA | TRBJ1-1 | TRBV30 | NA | TGTGCCCAAAATGGGGGATCGAACACTGAAGCTTTCTTT | CAQNGGSNTEAFF
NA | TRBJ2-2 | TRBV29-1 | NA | TGCAGCGTCGACGTGGGGGCCACGGGGGAGCTGCTTTTT | CSVDVGATGELLF
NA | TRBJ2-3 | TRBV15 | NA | TGTGCCACCAGCCGAGGGGGAGTCGGAGATACGCAGTATTTT | CATSRGGVGDTQYF
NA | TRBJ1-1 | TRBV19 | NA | TGTGCCAGTAGTAGGGGGGTAGTTACTTCGAACACTGAAGCTTTCTTT | CASSRGVVTSNTEAFF
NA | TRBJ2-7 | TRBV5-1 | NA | TGCGCCAGCAGCTTGGGTCCAGGGCCCTACGAGCAGTACTTC | CASSLGPGPYEQYF
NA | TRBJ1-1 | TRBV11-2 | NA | TGTGCCAGCAGCTACGATGGGGCCAACACTGAAGCTTTCTTT | CASSYDGANTEAFF
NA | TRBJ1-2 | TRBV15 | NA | TGTGCCACCAGCAGAGATCTGCACACCAACTATGGCTACACCTTC | CATSRDLHTNYGYTF
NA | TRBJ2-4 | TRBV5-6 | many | TGTGCCAGCAGCTTGGTTGTAGCCAAAAACATTCAGTACTTC | CASSLVVAKNIQYF
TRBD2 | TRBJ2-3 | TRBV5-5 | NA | TGTGCCAGCAGGCCACAAGGACTAGCGGGAGATACGCAGTATTTT | CASRPQGLAGDTQYF
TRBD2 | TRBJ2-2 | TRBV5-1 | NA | TGCGCCAGCAGCTGGGGGGACTACAACACCGGGGAGCTGTTTTTT | CASSWGDYNTGELFF
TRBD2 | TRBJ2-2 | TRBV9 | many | TGTGCCAGCAGCGTAGTGCCTAGCGGAGGGGAGCTGTTTTTT | CASSVVPSGGELFF
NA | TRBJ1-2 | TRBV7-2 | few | TGTGCCAGCAGCATGGGCAGGCTCTTCTATGGCTACACCTTC | CASSMGRLFYGYTF
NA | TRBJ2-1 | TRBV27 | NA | TGTGCCAGCAGTCGGGGGCTCCAGGGCTACTACAATGAGCAGTTCTTC | CASSRGLQGYYNEQFF
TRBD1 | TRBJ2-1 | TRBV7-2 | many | TGTGCCAGCCAGGGACAGGGTACGAATGAGCAGTTCTTC | CASQGQGTNEQFF
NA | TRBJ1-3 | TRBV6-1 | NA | TGTGCCAGCATCCCCCGGGCCGACTCTGGAAACACCATATATTTT | CASIPRADSGNTIYF
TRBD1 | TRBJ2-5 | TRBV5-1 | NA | TGCGCCAGCAGCACGACAGGGAGACAAGAGACCCAGTACTTC | CASSTTGRQETQYF
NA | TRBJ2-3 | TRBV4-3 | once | TGCGCCAGCAGCTACCAAGTAGGGGGACCCACAGATACGCAGTATTTT | CASSYQVGGPTDTQYF
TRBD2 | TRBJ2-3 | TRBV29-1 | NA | TGCAGCGTTGAGTCGCTAGCGGGAGTCAGCACAGATACGCAGTATTTT | CSVESLAGVSTDTQYF
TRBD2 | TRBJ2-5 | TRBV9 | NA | TGTGCCAGCAGCGTAGGTGCGGCGGGAGTAGGAGAGACCCAGTACTTC | CASSVGAAGVGETQYF
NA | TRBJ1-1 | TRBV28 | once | TGTGCCAGCAGTTTAGGGGGGCTGAACACTGAAGCTTTCTTT | CASSLGGLNTEAFF
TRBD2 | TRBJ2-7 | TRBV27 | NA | TGTGCCAGCAGTTTACTAGTCGCTAGCGGGACTTACGAGCAGTACTTC | CASSLLVASGTYEQYF
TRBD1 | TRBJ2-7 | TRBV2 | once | TGTGCCAGCAGTCGACAGGGTACCTCCTACGAGCAGTACTTC | CASSRQGTSYEQYF
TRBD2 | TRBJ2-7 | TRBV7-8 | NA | TGTGCCAGCAGCCCACCACGACTAGCCCTACGAGAGCAGTACTTC | CASSPPRLALREQYF
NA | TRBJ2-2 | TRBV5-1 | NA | TGCGCCAGCAGCTTGGGTTGGGGGAGCGACACCGGGGAGCTGTTTTTT | CASSLGWGSDTGELFF